This TCR beta chain was identified in a study of tumor and adjacent non-tumor tissue in lung cancer. For the study at large: On average, productive TCRbeta reads reached about 4.2 million per sample.

General study points: Patients with more diverse tumor TCRs had worse survival. Compared with tumor, normal lung showed significantly lower TCR diversity.

As to this clonotype: Its specificity is unknown. One end of the junction varies from germline; a read error may be responsible.

The library came from three nested PCR rounds adapted from ARM-PCR protocols. TCRdb recomputed calls from the multiplex PCR reads with MiXCR, one row per CDR3 protein. The repertoire consists of about 70,000 distinct CDR3 sequences, with roughly 72% occurring once and the leading ten covering about 28%. There are 13 residues in the CDR3. Germline CDR1 MNHNY, CDR2 SVGAGI (reference sequence). The template was RNA from unsorted bulk tissue. Material: lung tumor tissue. V usage is TRBV6-6 and J usage is TRBJ1-1, with unresolved D. This sequence originates from a man in his sixties with non-small cell lung cancer. The CDR3 is CVSGYSSLTEAFF. In DNA form, the CDR3 reads TGTGTCAGCGGTTACTCGAGTCTCACTGAAGCTTTCTTT.